Below, 25 T cell receptor beta chains from the same sample are listed, as sequenced in a study of radiotherapy plus CTLA-4 blockade in lung cancer. Repertoires were generated with immunoSEQ multiplex PCR, while TCRdb's copy carries only in-frame clones and drops some. The data hold 9,500 to 15,000 clones, with under 90% observed a single time. Sample: peripheral blood, taken from a patient treated with radiotherapy plus ipilimumab. The receptors shown here come from a human donor with non-small cell lung cancer that progressed on radiotherapy plus ipilimumab.

CDR3 region: CATSRSTGGFYNEQFF. The CDR3 bases are TGTGCCACCAGCAGATCGACAGGGGGCTTCTACAATGAGCAGTTCTTC. The rearrangement links TRBV15 to TRBJ2-1; 10 bases agree with TRBD1. The V gene's germline CDR1 is LNHNV and CDR2 YYDKDF (reference sequence). The CDR3 is made up of 16 amino acids. J was trimmed by 3 bases and V by 2 bases; bases with no gene match: 4.

The chain links TRBV28 to TRBJ2-7; 8 bases are shared with TRBD1. The CDR3 is 12 amino acids. V lost 5 bases and J lost 3; bases outside the gene matches: 0. CDR1 and CDR2 (germline): MDHEN, SYDVKM. DNA for the CDR3: TGTGCCAGCAGTGACAGGGGCTACGAGCAGTACTTC. It codes for CASSDRGYEQYF.

The V and J genes are TRBV5-4 and TRBJ1-2; TRBD1 matches at 9 bases. Trimming cost V 4 bases and J 6 bases; bases outside gene matches: 13. The germline V gene encodes CDR1 SGHNT and CDR2 YYREEE (reference sequence). The length of the CDR3 is 16 residues. CDR3 amino acids: CASSGPGGQGPNGYTF. Here the CDR3 DNA reads TGTGCCAGCAGCGGACCCGGGGGACAGGGACCAAATGGCTACACCTTC.

The chain employs TRBV7-8 and TRBJ2-7, with 9 bases lining up with TRBD1. CDR1 SGHVS and CDR2 FQNEAQ come from the germline V gene. The CDR3 sequence is 17 residues long. Trimming at V came to 5 bases and at J to 2 bases, leaving 13 bases not matched to a gene. The CDR3 protein is CASSRVVGTGSPYEQYF. The CDR3 nucleotides read TGTGCCAGCAGCCGAGTGGTAGGGACAGGGAGCCCCTACGAGCAGTACTTC.

The chain recombines TRBV7-9 with TRBJ1-1, with 7 bases aligning to TRBD1. V dropped 2 bases and J dropped 5; count of bases not matched to a gene: 5. Germline V lookup: CDR1 SEHNR, CDR2 FQNEAQ (reference sequence). The CDR3 is 14 amino acids. The CDR3 nucleotides are TGTGCCAGCAGCTTATCGGCAGGGGGGACTGAAGCTTTCTTT. Translation: CASSLSAGGTEAFF.

The rearrangement links TRBV21-1 to TRBJ2-3; the table's D call TRBD1 went unverified against the DNA. TRBV21-1 is tagged as a pseudogene. The CDR3 consists of 14 residues. As DNA, the CDR3 is TGTGCCAGCAGCCCGGGACAGGGGGCAGATACGCAGTATTTT. This codes for CASSPGQGADTQYF.

This clone was observed a few times. The V gene is TRBV29-1, the J gene TRBJ1-1; D remains ambiguous. The CDR3 length is 11 residues. The V gene's germline CDR1 is SQVTM and CDR2 ANQGSEA. The V and J ends lost 1 base and 0 bases respectively, with 0 bases between them. The CDR3 DNA is TGCAGCGTTGAAGTGAACACTGAAGCTTTCTTT. Translating it yields CSVEVNTEAFF.

By sample share, this clone is large. V and J are TRBV10-2 and TRBJ2-6; 11 nucleotides align to TRBD2. Germline CDR1 and CDR2: WSHSY and SAAADI. The CDR3 has 17 residues. Trimming at V came to 5 bases and at J to 0 bases, leaving 3 bases not matched to a gene. The CDR3 bases are TGCGCCAGCAGTCTAGCGGGGGGTTTCTCTGGGGCCAACGTCCTGACTTTC. The encoded protein is CASSLAGGFSGANVLTF.

The V gene is TRBV9, the J gene TRBJ2-1; TRBD1 matches 8 bases. The CDR3 loop spans 17 amino acids. Per the germline V gene, CDR1 is SGDLS and CDR2 is YYNGEE. Germline trimming cut 1 base from V and 5 bases from J; bases unmatched to any gene: 11. CDR3 sequence (DNA): TGTGCCAGCAGCGTAACCATAGGACAGGGTCGGGACAATGAGCAGTTCTTC. Its translation is CASSVTIGQGRDNEQFF.

CDR3 sequence (DNA): TGCGCCAGCAGCTTGGGGGGGACCCTAGCGGCACAAGAGACCCAGTACTTC. Amino acids: CASSLGGTLAAQETQYF. The chain carries TRBV5-1 and TRBJ2-5, with 7 bases lining up with TRBD2. V lost 0 bases, J lost 2 bases, and 10 bases stayed unmatched. Germline loops: CDR1 SGHRS, CDR2 YFSETQ. This CDR3 is 17 amino acids long.

The V call is TRBV29-1, the J call TRBJ1-6, with a weak D call TRBD1 (5 bases). Trimming pared 4 bases from V and 13 bases from J, leaving 20 bases between. The CDR3 contains 14 residues. Germline assignment: CDR1 SQVTM and CDR2 ANQGSEA. CDR3 bases: TGCAGCGTTGCAGGGATCCCTGCAATTCCCCCCCTCCACTTT. Translated, it gives CSVAGIPAIPPLHF. Looking up the rest from reference TRBV29-1 and TRBJ1-6 gives the full variable domain: SAVISQKPSRDICQRGTSLTIQCQVDSQVTMMFWYRQQPGQSLTLIATANQGSEATYESGFVIDKFPISRPNLTFSTLTVSNMSPEDSSIYLCSVAGIPAIPPLHFGNGTRLTVT.

The chain employs TRBV18 and TRBJ1-1; 9 bases fit TRBD1. Per germline, CDR1 KGHSH and CDR2 LQKENI. The CDR3 consists of 16 residues. V lost 2 bases, J lost 0 bases, and 4 bases stayed unmatched. The CDR3 DNA reads TGTGCCAGCTCACCATTGTGGGACAGGGTGAACACTGAAGCTTTCTTT. It yields the protein CASSPLWDRVNTEAFF. Complete variable domain (other parts from reference TRBV18 and TRBJ1-1): NAGVMQNPRHLVRRRGQEARLRCSPMKGHSHVYWYRQLPEEGLKFMVYLQKENIIDESGMPKERFSAEFPKEGPSILRIQQVVRGDSAAYFCASSPLWDRVNTEAFFGQGTRLTVV.

For this clone: Other DNA sequences in this specimen translate into the identical CDR3. The chain recombines TRBV12-5 with TRBJ2-1, with TRBD2 as a possible D gene (6 bases). The CDR3 spans 13 residues. CDR1 and CDR2 (germline): LGHNT, FRNRAP. With 2 bases removed from V and 10 bases from J, the gap between germline ends came to 12 bases. CDR3 amino acids: CASGLIFAGEQFF. CDR3 nucleotides: TGTGCTAGTGGTTTGATCTTTGCGGGGGAGCAGTTCTTC. Based on the CDR3 plus reference TRBV12-5 and TRBJ2-1, the full variable domain is DARVTQTPRHKVTEMGQEVTMRCQPILGHNTVFWYRQTMMQGLELLAYFRNRAPLDDSGMPKDRFSAEMPDATLATLKIQPSEPRDSAVYFCASGLIFAGEQFFGPGTRLTVL.

The table lists this clone with a few counts. V gene TRBV11-1 combines with J gene TRBJ2-2; D may be TRBD1 (5 bases). Trimming pared 1 base from V and 3 bases from J, leaving 12 bases between. CDR3 length: 16 residues. The germline CDR1 and CDR2 sequences are SGHAT and FQDESV (reference sequence). CDR3 amino acids: CASSLVSGSDTGELFF. The CDR3 nucleotides are TGTGCCAGCAGCTTAGTCTCAGGGTCGGACACCGGGGAGCTGTTTTTT.

V is TRBV4-3 and J is TRBJ1-2; D gene uncertain. Germline CDR1 LGHNA, CDR2 YSLEER. V was trimmed by 4 bases and J by 4 bases, leaving 13 bases between them. The CDR3 length is 14 residues. The chain's CDR3 is CASSPESGSYGYTF. In DNA, the CDR3 is TGCGCCAGCAGCCCAGAGTCCGGGTCCTATGGCTACACCTTC.

The V and J genes are TRBV7-3 and TRBJ2-2; D is ambiguous. This CDR3 has 13 residues. Germline V lookup: CDR1 SGHTA, CDR2 FQGTGA. Trimming removed 5 bases from V and 2 bases from J, with 6 bases in between. CDR3 DNA sequence: TGTGCCAGCAGCCAAGTCAACACCGGGGAGCTGTTTTTT. Translated, it gives CASSQVNTGELFF.

The chain employs TRBV4-1 and TRBJ1-4; possibly TRBD1 for D (6 bases). V lost 4 bases, J lost 6 bases, and 15 bases lay in between. There are 15 residues in the CDR3. CDR1 and CDR2 (germline): MGHRA, YSYEKL. CDR3 residues: CASSPGPGGYEKLFF. In DNA form, the CDR3 reads TGCGCCAGCAGCCCCGGACCCGGGGGCTATGAAAAACTGTTTTTT.

This sequence joins TRBV5-4 and TRBJ2-7; TRBD1 matches at 8 bases. Germline loops: CDR1 SGHNT, CDR2 YYREEE (reference sequence). The CDR3 runs 14 residues. With V trimmed by 4 bases and J by 3 bases, 6 bases remained unmatched. CDR3 coding DNA: TGTGCCAGCAGCGCTGACAGGGGTGGCTACGAGCAGTACTTC. Its translation: CASSADRGGYEQYF.

The chain combines TRBV5-4 with TRBJ2-5, with 10 bases matching TRBD1. The V gene end was trimmed by 0 bases and the J gene end by 4 bases; junction bases not matched to a gene: 6. The CDR3 length is 16 residues. Germline V CDR1 and CDR2: SGHNT, YYREEE (reference sequence). The CDR3 coding sequence is TGTGCCAGCAGCTTGGCCGGGACAGGGGCTGGAGAGACCCAGTACTTC. It specifies CASSLAGTGAGETQYF.

The J gene is TRBJ1-6, the V gene TRBV10-3; no clear D. Per the germline V gene, CDR1 is ENHRY and CDR2 is SYGVKD. The CDR3 covers 14 residues. Trimming stripped 11 bases from V and 6 bases from J, with 17 bases between. The CDR3 here is CAARTETSNSPLHF. The CDR3 DNA is TGTGCCGCCCGGACGGAGACATCTAATTCACCCCTCCACTTT.

The chain combines TRBV29-1 with TRBJ1-2; maybe TRBD1 (5 bases). The CDR3 is made up of 13 amino acids. CDR1 is SQVTM and CDR2 is ANQGSEA in the germline V gene. The ends were cut back, 7 bases at V and 4 bases at J, with 16 bases in the middle. CDR3 sequence (DNA): TGCAGCGGGGACCTCGGCGGCTTCTATGGCTACACCTTC. It is translated as CSGDLGGFYGYTF.

V is TRBV6-1 and J is TRBJ2-7; 10 bases fit TRBD2. The trim removed 7 bases at V and 3 bases at J, leaving 6 bases unmatched. The length of the CDR3 is 14 residues. CDR1 is MNHNS, CDR2 SASEGT, per germline. CDR3 region: CASTDLAGDYEQYF. CDR3 DNA sequence: TGTGCCAGCACAGATCTAGCGGGGGACTACGAGCAGTACTTC.

The chain combines TRBV6-7 with TRBJ1-5, with D hard to call. TRBV6-7 counts as an open reading frame of uncertain function. The CDR3 length is 13 residues. V was pared by 0 bases and J by 7 bases, with 7 bases between. CDR3 region: CASSYSNRQPQHF. CDR3 coding DNA: TGTGCCAGCAGTTACTCGAACCGCCAGCCCCAGCATTTT.

This chain uses TRBV19 with TRBJ1-5; tentative D call: TRBD1 (5 bases). CDR1 is LNHDA and CDR2 is SQIVND in the germline V gene (reference sequence). The V and J ends lost 2 bases and 7 bases respectively, with 18 bases between them. This CDR3 region has 16 residues. The CDR3 loop is CASSIWGNQGIQPQHF. CDR3 DNA: TGTGCCAGTAGTATATGGGGTAACCAGGGCATCCAGCCCCAGCATTTT.

The chain joins TRBV5-1 to TRBJ2-1; no clear D gene. Trimming pared 1 base from V and 9 bases from J, leaving 11 bases between. There are 13 residues in the CDR3. Germline lookup yields CDR1 SGHRS and CDR2 YFSETQ. CDR3 residues: CASSLNSGGEQFF. The CDR3 region has the DNA TGCGCCAGCAGCTTGAATTCAGGTGGTGAGCAGTTCTTC. The whole variable domain, filled in from reference TRBV5-1 and TRBJ2-1, reads KAGVTQTPRYLIKTRGQQVTLSCSPISGHRSVSWYQQTPGQGLQFLFEYFSETQRNKGNFPGRFSGRQFSNSRSEMNVSTLELGDSALYLCASSLNSGGEQFFGPGTRLTVL.